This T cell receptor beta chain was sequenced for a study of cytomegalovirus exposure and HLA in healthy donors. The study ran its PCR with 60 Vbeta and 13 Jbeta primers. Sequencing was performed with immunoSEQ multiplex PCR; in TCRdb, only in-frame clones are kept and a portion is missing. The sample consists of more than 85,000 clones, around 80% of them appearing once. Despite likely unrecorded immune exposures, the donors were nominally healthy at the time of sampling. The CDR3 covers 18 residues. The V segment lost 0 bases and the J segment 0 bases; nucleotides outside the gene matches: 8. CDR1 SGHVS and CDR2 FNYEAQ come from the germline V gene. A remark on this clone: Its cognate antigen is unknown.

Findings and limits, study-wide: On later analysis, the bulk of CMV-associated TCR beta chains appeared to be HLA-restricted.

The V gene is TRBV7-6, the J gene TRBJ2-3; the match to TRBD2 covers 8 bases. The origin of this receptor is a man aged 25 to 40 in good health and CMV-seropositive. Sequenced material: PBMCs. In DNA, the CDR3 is TGTGCCAGCAGCTTAGCGGGCGGGGGGCCCTTGAGCACAGATACGCAGTATTTT. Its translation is CASSLAGGGPLSTDTQYF.